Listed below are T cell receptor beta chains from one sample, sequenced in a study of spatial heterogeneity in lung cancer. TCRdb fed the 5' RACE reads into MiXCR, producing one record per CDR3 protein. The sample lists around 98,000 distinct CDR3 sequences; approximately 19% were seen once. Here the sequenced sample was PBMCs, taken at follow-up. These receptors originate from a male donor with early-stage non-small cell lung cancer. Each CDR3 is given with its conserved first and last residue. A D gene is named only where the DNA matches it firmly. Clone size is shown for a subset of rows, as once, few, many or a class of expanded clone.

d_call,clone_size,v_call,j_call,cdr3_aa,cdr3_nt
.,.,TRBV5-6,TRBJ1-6,CASSGTTGLGNSPLHF,TGTGCCAGCAGCGGAACTACAGGGCTCGGGAATTCACCCCTCCACTTT
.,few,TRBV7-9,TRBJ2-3,CASSPTPDTQYF,TGTGCCAGCAGTCCGACCCCAGATACGCAGTATTTT
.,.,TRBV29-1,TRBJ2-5,CSAQDSVTQYF,TGCAGCGCTCAGGACTCGGTGACCCAGTACTTC
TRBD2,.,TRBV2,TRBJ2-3,CASSREGDTQYF,TGTGCCAGCAGTCGGGAGGGGGATACGCAGTATTTT
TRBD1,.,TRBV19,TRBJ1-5,CASSIGIDRVGQPQHF,TGTGCCAGTAGTATAGGAATCGACAGGGTAGGTCAGCCCCAGCATTTT
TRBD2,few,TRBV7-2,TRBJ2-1,CASSFTGGGEQFF,TGTGCCAGCAGCTTCACGGGCGGGGGTGAGCAGTTCTTC
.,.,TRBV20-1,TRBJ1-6,CSAGMGRQNSPLHF,TGCAGTGCTGGGATGGGACGTCAAAATTCACCCCTCCACTTT
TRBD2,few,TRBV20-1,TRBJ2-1,CSARDEREEDNEQFF,TGCAGTGCTAGAGATGAGCGGGAGGAAGACAATGAGCAGTTCTTC
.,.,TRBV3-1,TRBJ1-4,CASSQSNRPFEKLFF,TGTGCCAGCAGCCAATCTAACAGACCTTTTGAAAAACTGTTTTTT
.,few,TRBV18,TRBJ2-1,CASSVTGVPYNEQFF,TGTGCCAGCTCTGTTACGGGAGTCCCCTACAATGAGCAGTTCTTC
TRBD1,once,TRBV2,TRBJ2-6,CASYTGVGANVLTF,TGTGCCAGCTACACAGGGGTCGGGGCCAACGTCCTGACTTTC
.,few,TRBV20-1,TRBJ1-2,CSARAGESYGYTF,TGCAGTGCTAGGGCAGGGGAGAGCTATGGCTACACCTTC
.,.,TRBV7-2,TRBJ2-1,CASSLSGTENNEQFF,TGTGCCAGCAGCTTAAGCGGGACAGAAAACAATGAGCAGTTCTTC
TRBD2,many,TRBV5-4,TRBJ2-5,CASSLSTSGSPETQYF,TGTGCCAGCAGCTTGTCGACTAGCGGGAGTCCAGAGACCCAGTACTTC
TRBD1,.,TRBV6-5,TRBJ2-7,CASSYGTGLSSYEQYF,TGTGCCAGCAGTTACGGGACAGGCCTAAGCTCCTACGAGCAGTACTTC
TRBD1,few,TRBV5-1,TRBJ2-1,CASSRGGQGTEQFF,TGCGCCAGCAGCCGGGGTGGACAGGGAACGGAGCAGTTCTTC
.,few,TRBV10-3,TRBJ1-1,CAISVAGTEAFF,TGTGCCATCAGTGTAGCGGGGACTGAAGCTTTCTTT
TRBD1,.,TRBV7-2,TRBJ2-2,CASSLGAQGETTGELFF,TGTGCCAGCAGCCTGGGGGCACAGGGGGAGACCACCGGGGAGCTGTTTTTT
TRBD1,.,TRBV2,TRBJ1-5,CASRGQANQPQHF,TGTGCCAGCAGAGGACAGGCCAATCAGCCCCAGCATTTT
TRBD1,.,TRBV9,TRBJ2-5,CASSVDTGGRETQYF,TGTGCCAGCAGCGTAGATACAGGGGGAAGAGAGACCCAGTACTTC
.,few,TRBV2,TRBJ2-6,CASSIDRPNSMTF,TGTGCCAGCAGTATTGACAGGCCCAATTCTATGACTTTC
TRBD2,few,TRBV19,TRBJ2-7,CASSSSRTSGVYEQYF,TGTGCCAGTAGTTCCTCCCGGACTAGCGGGGTCTACGAGCAGTACTTC
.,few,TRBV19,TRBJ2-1,CASKGDGYNEQFF,TGTGCCAGTAAGGGGGACGGGTACAATGAGCAGTTCTTC
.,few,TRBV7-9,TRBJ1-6,CASSLGSAAYNSPLHF,TGTGCCAGCAGCTTAGGTTCGGCAGCCTATAATTCACCCCTCCACTTT
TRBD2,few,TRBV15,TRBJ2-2,CATSRDRGDTGELFF,TGTGCCACCAGCAGAGATCGGGGGGACACCGGGGAGCTGTTTTTT
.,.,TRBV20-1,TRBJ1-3,CSARDSVDTIYF,TGCAGTGCTAGGGACTCTGTGGACACCATATATTTT
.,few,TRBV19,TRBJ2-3,CASSIGAPTDTQYF,TGTGCCAGTAGTATAGGGGCGCCCACAGATACGCAGTATTTT
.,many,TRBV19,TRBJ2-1,CASSSKTGSLYNEQFF,TGTGCCAGTAGTAGCAAAACAGGGAGCCTTTACAATGAGCAGTTCTTC
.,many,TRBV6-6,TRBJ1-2,CASGFTYYGYTF,TGTGCCAGCGGATTTACATACTATGGCTACACCTTC
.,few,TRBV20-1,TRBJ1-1,CSARDSAGAFF,TGCAGTGCTAGAGATTCGGCGGGAGCTTTCTTT
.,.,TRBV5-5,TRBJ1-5,CASSLAENQPQHF,TGTGCCAGCAGCCTGGCAGAGAATCAGCCCCAGCATTTT
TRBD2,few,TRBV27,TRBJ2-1,CASSPGLAEYKAIF,TGTGCCAGCAGTCCCGGACTAGCGGAGTACAAGGCGATCTTC